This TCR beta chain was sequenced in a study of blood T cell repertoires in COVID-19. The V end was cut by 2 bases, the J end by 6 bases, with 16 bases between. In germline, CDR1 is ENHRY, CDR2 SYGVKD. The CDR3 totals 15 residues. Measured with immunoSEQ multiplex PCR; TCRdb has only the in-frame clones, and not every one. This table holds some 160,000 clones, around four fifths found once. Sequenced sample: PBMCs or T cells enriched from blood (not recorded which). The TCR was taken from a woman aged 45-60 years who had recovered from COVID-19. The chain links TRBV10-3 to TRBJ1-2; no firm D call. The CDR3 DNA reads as TGTGCCATCAGTGAGGTTGGAGGGTTTGGGAATGGCTACACCTTC. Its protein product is CAISEVGGFGNGYTF.